The rows below give T cell receptor beta chains drawn from one sample of a study of T cells after yellow fever vaccination. TCRdb used MiXCR to reprocess the 5' RACE reads, holding one entry per CDR3 protein. In the table there are about 260,000 distinct CDR3 sequences, roughly 5.6% of which are singletons. Sequencing was performed on CD4+ T cells sorted from PBMCs, taken on the day of the yellow fever booster vaccination. The receptors were sampled from a man between 18 and 35 years old who received the YFV17D yellow fever vaccine. CDR3s include the opening cysteine and the closing phenylalanine or tryptophan. The D gene is left open where the match is weak. Not all rows give a size; the values are once, few, many and, for expanded clones, a class.

abundance	v_gene	d_gene	j_gene	CDR3aa	CDR3nt
many	TRBV6-5	-	TRBJ2-4	CASRTGGLNIQYF	TGTGCCAGCAGAACTGGGGGCTTGAACATTCAGTACTTC
-	TRBV20-1	-	TRBJ2-2	CSASMGGSNVANTGELFF	TGCAGTGCTAGCATGGGGGGATCAAACGTTGCGAACACCGGGGAGCTGTTTTTT
many	TRBV12-3/TRBV12-4	-	TRBJ1-5	CASSSLRGPQHF	TGTGCCAGTTCGAGCCTTAGGGGGCCCCAGCATTTT
-	TRBV18	-	TRBJ1-1	CASSGFRSYKNTEAFF	TGTGCCAGCTCAGGGTTTCGTTCGTATAAGAACACTGAAGCTTTCTTT
once	TRBV18	-	TRBJ1-1	CASSPPNGPQNTEAFF	TGTGCCAGCTCACCACCCAACGGGCCTCAAAACACTGAAGCTTTCTTT
few	TRBV12-3/TRBV12-4	-	TRBJ1-4	CASSLQAINEKLFF	TGTGCCAGCAGTTTACAGGCGATTAATGAAAAACTGTTTTTT
few	TRBV7-9	TRBD1	TRBJ1-2	CASSATGVDGYTF	TGTGCCAGCAGCGCGACAGGGGTTGACGGCTACACCTTC
-	TRBV7-2	TRBD1	TRBJ1-6	CASSRRDSNNSPLHF	TGTGCCAGCAGCCGAAGGGACAGCAACAATTCACCCCTCCACTTT
many	TRBV5-7	-	TRBJ2-3	CASNLVPRQYF	TGTGCCAGCAACTTGGTTCCCAGACAGTATTTT
-	TRBV24-1	-	TRBJ2-3	CATKGEVPTDTQYF	TGTGCCACCAAAGGGGAAGTCCCCACAGATACGCAGTATTTT
few	TRBV7-2	TRBD2	TRBJ2-7	CASSRAGGVTYEQYF	TGTGCCAGCAGCCGCGCCGGGGGGGTTACCTACGAGCAGTACTTC
few	TRBV20-1	-	TRBJ1-1	CSALRTDRNTEAFF	TGCAGTGCCCTCCGGACAGACCGGAACACTGAAGCTTTCTTT
few	TRBV5-1	-	TRBJ1-4	CASSFQAEDEKLFF	TGCGCCAGCAGCTTCCAGGCCGAGGATGAAAAACTGTTTTTT
many	TRBV10-3	-	TRBJ2-5	CAISATGEATQYF	TGTGCCATCAGCGCCACAGGGGAGGCGACCCAGTACTTC
many	TRBV11-2	TRBD1	TRBJ1-5	CASSQGQGTQPQHF	TGTGCCAGCAGCCAGGGACAGGGGACACAGCCCCAGCATTTT
few	TRBV10-3	-	TRBJ2-7	CAISEKGPFYEQYF	TGTGCCATCAGTGAGAAGGGCCCTTTTTACGAGCAGTACTTC
many	TRBV4-1	-	TRBJ1-2	CASSQDGLGGYGYTF	TGCGCCAGCAGCCAAGATGGCCTAGGGGGCTATGGCTACACCTTC
many	TRBV20-1	-	TRBJ2-3	CSARGVPRDTQYF	TGCAGTGCTAGAGGGGTCCCGCGGGATACGCAGTATTTT
many	TRBV12-3/TRBV12-4	TRBD2	TRBJ2-1	CASSPQRGSYNEQFF	TGTGCCAGCAGTCCCCAGCGGGGGTCATACAATGAGCAGTTCTTC
-	TRBV11-2	TRBD1	TRBJ1-3	CASSTRDSHGNTIYF	TGTGCCAGCAGCACCCGGGACAGTCATGGAAACACCATATATTTT
few	TRBV30	-	TRBJ1-5	CAWSVGGDQPQHF	TGTGCCTGGAGTGTAGGGGGAGATCAGCCCCAGCATTTT
-	TRBV12-5	-	TRBJ2-2	CASGDIVGELFF	TGTGCTAGTGGCGACATCGTTGGGGAGCTGTTTTTT
few	TRBV2	-	TRBJ2-5	CASVRDNQETQYF	TGTGCCAGCGTCCGGGACAACCAAGAGACCCAGTACTTC
-	TRBV29-1	-	TRBJ1-5	CSVAPDRNQPQHF	TGCAGCGTTGCCCCGGACCGTAATCAGCCCCAGCATTTT
many	TRBV7-3	TRBD1	TRBJ1-1	CASSYRDSANEAFF	TGTGCCAGCAGCTACCGGGACAGCGCTAATGAAGCTTTCTTT
-	TRBV7-9	-	TRBJ1-2	CASSLSTGWGGYTF	TGTGCCAGCAGCCTGAGTACAGGCTGGGGCGGCTACACCTTC
-	TRBV9	-	TRBJ2-5	CASSVGTNDETQYF	TGTGCCAGCAGCGTCGGGACGAACGACGAGACCCAGTACTTC
many	TRBV12-3/TRBV12-4	-	TRBJ1-1	CASKRQLNTEAFF	TGTGCCAGCAAGAGACAGCTGAACACTGAAGCTTTCTTT
many	TRBV20-1	TRBD2	TRBJ2-7	CSARELAGGSPYEQYF	TGCAGTGCTAGGGAGCTAGCGGGGGGTTCTCCCTACGAGCAGTACTTC
many	TRBV24-1	TRBD2	TRBJ2-5	CATPGGPYETQYF	TGTGCCACCCCGGGGGGGCCTTACGAGACCCAGTACTTC
-	TRBV6-5	TRBD1	TRBJ1-1	CASSSGQGALAFF	TGTGCCAGCAGTTCAGGACAGGGGGCTTTGGCTTTCTTT
few	TRBV6-6	-	TRBJ1-5	CASSPLRSNQPQHF	TGTGCCAGCAGTCCCTTAAGAAGCAATCAGCCCCAGCATTTT
few	TRBV4-1	TRBD2	TRBJ2-1	CASRVSGGAGEQFF	TGCGCCAGCAGGGTGAGCGGGGGGGCGGGTGAGCAGTTCTTC
few	TRBV20-1	-	TRBJ2-1	CSARGPLTYNEQFF	TGCAGTGCGCGAGGACCCCTTACCTACAATGAGCAGTTCTTC
few	TRBV6-6	-	TRBJ2-1	CASSYPPRVLYNEQFF	TGTGCCAGCAGTTACCCCCCCAGGGTTCTTTACAATGAGCAGTTCTTC
-	TRBV21-1	-	TRBJ1-2	CASSKEGSLNSRYTF	TGTGCCAGCAGCAAAGAAGGTTCACTTAATTCCCGCTACACCTTC
few	TRBV7-2	-	TRBJ1-4	CASSLGGGRANEKLFF	TGTGCCAGCAGCTTAGGGGGTGGACGGGCGAATGAAAAACTGTTTTTT
few	TRBV4-3	TRBD2	TRBJ2-3	CASSQGGRAGDTQYF	TGCGCCAGCAGCCAAGGAGGGAGGGCTGGAGATACGCAGTATTTT
-	TRBV20-1	-	TRBJ2-7	CSALTVAYEQYF	TGCAGTGCTTTGACCGTAGCCTACGAGCAGTACTTC
-	TRBV2	TRBD2	TRBJ2-3	CASRVAGGPDTQYF	TGTGCCAGCAGAGTAGCGGGGGGGCCAGATACGCAGTATTTT
few	TRBV6-1	-	TRBJ1-4	CASSEAGTIGEKLFF	TGTGCCAGCAGTGAAGCCGGGACAATTGGTGAAAAACTGTTTTTT
-	TRBV3-1	TRBD1	TRBJ1-1	CASSQAGTENTEAFF	TGTGCCAGCAGCCAAGCCGGGACAGAGAACACTGAAGCTTTCTTT
-	TRBV7-9	-	TRBJ1-3	CASTVWGASSGNTIYF	TGTGCCAGCACCGTTTGGGGGGCGAGCTCTGGAAACACCATATATTTT
few	TRBV25-1	-	TRBJ1-1	CASREQGSHTEAFF	TGTGCCAGCAGGGAGCAGGGTTCGCACACTGAAGCTTTCTTT